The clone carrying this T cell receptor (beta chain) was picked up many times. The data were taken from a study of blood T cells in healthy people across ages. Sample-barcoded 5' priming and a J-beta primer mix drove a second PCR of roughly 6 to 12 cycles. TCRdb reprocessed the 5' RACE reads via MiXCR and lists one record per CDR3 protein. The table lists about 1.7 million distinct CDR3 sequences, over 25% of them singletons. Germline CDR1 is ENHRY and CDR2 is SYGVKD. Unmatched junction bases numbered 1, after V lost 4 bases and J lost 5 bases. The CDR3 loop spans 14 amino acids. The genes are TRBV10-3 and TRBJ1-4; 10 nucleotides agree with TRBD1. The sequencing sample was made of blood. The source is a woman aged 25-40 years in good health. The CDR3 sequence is CAISGTGGNEKLFF. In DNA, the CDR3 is TGTGCCATCAGTGGGACAGGGGGAAATGAAAAACTGTTTTTT.